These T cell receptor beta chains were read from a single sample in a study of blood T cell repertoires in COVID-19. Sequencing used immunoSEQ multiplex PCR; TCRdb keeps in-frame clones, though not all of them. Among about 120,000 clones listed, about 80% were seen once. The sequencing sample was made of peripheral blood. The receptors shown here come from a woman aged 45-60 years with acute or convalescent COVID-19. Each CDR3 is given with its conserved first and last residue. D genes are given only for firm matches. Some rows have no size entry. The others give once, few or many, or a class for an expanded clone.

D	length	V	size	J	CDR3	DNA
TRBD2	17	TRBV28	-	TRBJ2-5	CASSSGTSGTYQETQYF	TGTGCCAGCAGTTCCGGGACTAGCGGGACGTACCAAGAGACCCAGTACTTC
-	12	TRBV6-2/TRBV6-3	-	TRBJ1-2	CASSYSTGGYTF	TGTGCCAGCAGTTACTCGACTGGCGGCTACACCTTC
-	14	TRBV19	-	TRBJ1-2	CASSNRAVVYGYTF	TGTGCCAGTAGTAACAGGGCAGTGGTCTATGGCTACACCTTC
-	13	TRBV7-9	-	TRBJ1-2	CASSLGQIYGYTF	TGTGCCAGCAGCTTAGGCCAGATCTATGGCTACACCTTC
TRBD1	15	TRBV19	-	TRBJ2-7	CASTERTGVSYEQYF	TGTGCCAGTACCGAGAGGACAGGGGTTTCCTACGAGCAGTACTTC
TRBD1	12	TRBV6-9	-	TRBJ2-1	CARAPGGAEQFF	TGTGCCAGGGCCCCAGGGGGCGCTGAGCAGTTCTTC
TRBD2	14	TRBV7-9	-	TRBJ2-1	CASSLTSGFDEQFF	TGTGCCAGCAGCCTCACTAGCGGGTTTGATGAGCAGTTCTTC
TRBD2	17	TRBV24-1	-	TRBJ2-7	CATSDSRTSGNLYEQYF	TGTGCCACCAGTGATTCCCGGACTAGCGGGAACTTATACGAGCAGTACTTC
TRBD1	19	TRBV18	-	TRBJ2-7	CASSSRGPGGKLFPYEQYF	TGTGCCAGCTCATCCCGAGGGCCAGGGGGCAAACTGTTCCCCTACGAGCAGTACTTC
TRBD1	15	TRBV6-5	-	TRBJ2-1	CASSYSGTDYNEQFF	TGTGCCAGCAGTTACTCCGGGACAGACTACAATGAGCAGTTCTTC
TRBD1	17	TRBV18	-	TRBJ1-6	CASSPPRTGTGNSPLHF	TGTGCCAGCTCACCACCGCGAACCGGGACAGGGAATTCACCCCTCCACTTT
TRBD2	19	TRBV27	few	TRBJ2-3	CASSQRLAGRGTRTDTQYF	TGTGCCAGCAGTCAACGACTAGCGGGGAGGGGGACCCGCACAGATACGCAGTATTTT
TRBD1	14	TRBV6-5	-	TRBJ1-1	CASRDRASNTEAFF	TGTGCCAGCAGAGACAGGGCCTCGAACACTGAAGCTTTCTTT
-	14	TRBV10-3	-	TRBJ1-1	CAISEIQGYTEAFF	TGTGCCATCAGTGAAATACAGGGTTACACTGAAGCTTTCTTT
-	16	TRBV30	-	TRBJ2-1	CAWTMGDSLSYNEQFF	TGTGCCTGGACCATGGGGGACTCCTTATCCTACAATGAGCAGTTCTTC
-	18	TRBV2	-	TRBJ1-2	CASSDSNYLVGPNYGYTF	TGTGCCAGCAGTGACTCGAATTATCTGGTGGGGCCGAACTATGGCTACACCTTC
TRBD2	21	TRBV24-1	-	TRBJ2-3	CATSDWGPGLAEMFNTDTQYF	TGTGCCACCAGTGACTGGGGTCCGGGACTAGCGGAGATGTTTAACACAGATACGCAGTATTTT
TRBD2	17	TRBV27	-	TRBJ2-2	CASSSYTSGMNTGELFF	TGTGCCAGCAGTTCCTACACTAGCGGGATGAACACCGGGGAGCTGTTTTTT
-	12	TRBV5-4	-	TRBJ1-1	CASSSQDTEAFF	TGTGCCAGCAGCTCACAGGACACTGAAGCTTTCTTT
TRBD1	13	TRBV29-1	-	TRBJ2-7	CSVRTGQAYEQYF	TGCAGCGTCCGCACTGGACAGGCCTACGAGCAGTACTTC
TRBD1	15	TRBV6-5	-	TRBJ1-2	CASSLRTGTSYGYTF	TGTGCCAGCAGTTTAAGGACAGGGACCTCCTATGGCTACACCTTC
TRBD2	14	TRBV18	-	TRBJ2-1	CASSPGLVGNEQFF	TGTGCCAGCTCACCCGGACTAGTAGGTAATGAGCAGTTCTTC
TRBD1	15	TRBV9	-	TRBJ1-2	CASSVSLTGGYGYTF	TGTGCCAGCAGCGTCTCCCTGACAGGGGGATATGGCTACACCTTC
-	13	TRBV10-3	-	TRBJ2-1	CAISYTTYNEQFF	TGTGCCATCAGCTACACTACATACAATGAGCAGTTCTTC
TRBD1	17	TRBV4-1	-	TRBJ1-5	CASSRLVRQGRNQPQHF	TGCGCCAGCAGCCGCCTAGTGAGACAGGGCCGCAATCAGCCCCAGCATTTT
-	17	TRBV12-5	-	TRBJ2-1	CASGLVRGGSDYNEQFF	TGTGCTAGTGGTTTGGTCCGTGGAGGGAGCGACTACAATGAGCAGTTCTTC
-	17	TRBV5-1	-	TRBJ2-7	CASSFYSRGTALYEQYF	TGCGCCAGCAGCTTTTATTCACGCGGGACAGCACTCTACGAGCAGTACTTC
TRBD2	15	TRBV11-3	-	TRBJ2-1	CASSSSGSSYNEQFF	TGTGCCAGCTCTTCTAGCGGGAGCTCCTACAATGAGCAGTTCTTC